This TCR beta chain was captured in a study of CD8 T cells in ankylosing spondylitis. The J segment lost 5 bases and the V segment lost 5 bases, leaving 6 bases of the junction unmatched. In germline, CDR1 is DFQATT, CDR2 SNEGSKA (reference sequence). This CDR3 contains 14 residues. TCRdb processed the 5' RACE reads anew with MiXCR; each CDR3 protein has one entry. The data show 250,000 to 350,000 distinct CDR3 sequences, roughly 20% seen once. Findings and limits, study-wide: Certain motif variants had earlier appeared in reactive arthritis synovial fluid and blood. Reportedly, matched ankylosing spondylitis synovial fluid was significantly enriched for disease-linked clones. Seemingly distinctive of ankylosing spondylitis blood was a TCR beta motif formed by eight highly homologous variants.

In regard to this clonotype: Its antigen remains unknown.

Sequencing input: blood, either unsorted or a sorted T cell fraction (not recorded which). This TCR derives from a female donor with ankylosing spondylitis or in good health (not recorded which). This sequence joins TRBV20-1 and TRBJ2-1; 10 bases line up with TRBD2. Here the CDR3 DNA reads TGCAGTGCTTCACCGGGACTAGCGAACAATGAGCAGTTCTTC. Its translation is CSASPGLANNEQFF.